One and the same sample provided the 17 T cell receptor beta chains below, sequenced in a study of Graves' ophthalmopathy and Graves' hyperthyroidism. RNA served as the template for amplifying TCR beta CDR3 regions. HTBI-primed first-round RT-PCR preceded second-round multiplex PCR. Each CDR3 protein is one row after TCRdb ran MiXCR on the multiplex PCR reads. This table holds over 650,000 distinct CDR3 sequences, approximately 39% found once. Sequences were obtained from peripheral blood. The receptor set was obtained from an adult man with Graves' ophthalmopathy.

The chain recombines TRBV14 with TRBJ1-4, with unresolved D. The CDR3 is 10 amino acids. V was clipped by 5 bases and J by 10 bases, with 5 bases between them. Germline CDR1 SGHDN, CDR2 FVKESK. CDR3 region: CASSSGKLFF. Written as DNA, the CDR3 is TGTGCCAGCAGCTCTGGAAAACTGTTTTTT. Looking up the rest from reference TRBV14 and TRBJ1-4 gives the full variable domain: EAGVTQFPSHSVIEKGQTVTLRCDPISGHDNLYWYRRVMGKEIKFLLHFVKESKQDESGMPNNRFLAERTGGTYSTLKVQPAELEDSGVYFCASSSGKLFFGSGTQLSVL.

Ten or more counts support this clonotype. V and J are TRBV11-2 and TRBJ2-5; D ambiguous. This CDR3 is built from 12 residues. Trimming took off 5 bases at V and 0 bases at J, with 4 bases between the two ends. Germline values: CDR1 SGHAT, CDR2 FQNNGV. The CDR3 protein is CASSKDQETQYF. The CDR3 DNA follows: TGTGCCAGCAGCAAGGACCAAGAGACCCAGTACTTC.

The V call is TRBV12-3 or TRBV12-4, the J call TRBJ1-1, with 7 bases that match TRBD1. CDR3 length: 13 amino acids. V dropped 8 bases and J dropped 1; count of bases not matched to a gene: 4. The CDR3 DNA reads TGTGCCAGCCTACCAGGGGGGAACACTGAAGCTTTCTTT. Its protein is CASLPGGNTEAFF.

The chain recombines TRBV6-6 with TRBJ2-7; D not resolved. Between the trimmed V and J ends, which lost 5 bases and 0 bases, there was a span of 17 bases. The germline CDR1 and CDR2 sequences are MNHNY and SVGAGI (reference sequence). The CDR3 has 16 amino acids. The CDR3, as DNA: TGTGCCAGCAGTGAAGCTCGATGGTCGCTCTCCTACGAGCAGTACTTC. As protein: CASSEARWSLSYEQYF.

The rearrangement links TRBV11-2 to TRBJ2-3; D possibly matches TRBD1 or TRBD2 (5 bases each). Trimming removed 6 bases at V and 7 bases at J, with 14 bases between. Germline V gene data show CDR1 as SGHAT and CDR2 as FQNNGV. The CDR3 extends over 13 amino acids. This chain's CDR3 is CASREAGIHTQYF. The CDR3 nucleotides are TGTGCCAGCAGGGAGGCAGGGATTCATACGCAGTATTTT.

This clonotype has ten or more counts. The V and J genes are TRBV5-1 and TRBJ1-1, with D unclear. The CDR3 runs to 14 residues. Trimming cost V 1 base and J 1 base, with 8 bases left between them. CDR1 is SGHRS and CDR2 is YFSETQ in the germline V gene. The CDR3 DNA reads TGCGCCAGCAGCTTGAACAGTTGGAACACTGAAGCTTTCTTT. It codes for CASSLNSWNTEAFF.

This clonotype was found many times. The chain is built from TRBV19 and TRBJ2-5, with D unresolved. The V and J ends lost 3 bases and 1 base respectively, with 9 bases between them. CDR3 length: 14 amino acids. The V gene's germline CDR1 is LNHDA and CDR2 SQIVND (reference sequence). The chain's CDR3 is CASSMLPSQETQYF. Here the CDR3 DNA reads TGTGCCAGTAGTATGCTCCCCTCCCAAGAGACCCAGTACTTC.

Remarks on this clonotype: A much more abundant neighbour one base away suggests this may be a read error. The CDR3 loop reads CAISYGQQETQYF. The DNA for the CDR3 is TGTGCCATCAGTTACGGGCAGCAAGAGACCCAGTACTTC. The V and J genes are TRBV10-3 and TRBJ2-5; unclear D gene. This CDR3 region has 13 residues. The germline gives CDR1 ENHRY, CDR2 SYGVKD. V lost 5 bases and J lost 2, with 9 bases in between.

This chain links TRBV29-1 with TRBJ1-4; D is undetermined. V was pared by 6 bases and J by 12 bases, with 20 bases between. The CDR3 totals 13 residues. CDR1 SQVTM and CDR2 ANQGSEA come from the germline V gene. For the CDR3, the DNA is TGCAGCGTGCTACTACGGCCCAATGAGGAACTGTTTTTT. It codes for CSVLLRPNEELFF. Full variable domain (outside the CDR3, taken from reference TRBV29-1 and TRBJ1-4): SAVISQKPSRDICQRGTSLTIQCQVDSQVTMMFWYRQQPGQSLTLIATANQGSEATYESGFVIDKFPISRPNLTFSTLTVSNMSPEDSSIYLCSVLLRPNEELFFGSGTQLSVL.

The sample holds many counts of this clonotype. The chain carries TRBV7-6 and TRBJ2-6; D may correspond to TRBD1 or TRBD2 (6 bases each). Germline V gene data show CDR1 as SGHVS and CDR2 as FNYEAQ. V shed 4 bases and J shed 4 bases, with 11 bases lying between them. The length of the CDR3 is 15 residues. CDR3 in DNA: TGTGCCAGCAGCTATGGGGGGCCCGGGGCCAACGTCCTGACTTTC. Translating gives CASSYGGPGANVLTF.

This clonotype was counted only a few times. This CDR3 reads CASNLGPARLREQYF. The CDR3 nucleotides read TGTGCCAGCAATCTTGGGCCAGCTAGGCTTCGCGAGCAGTACTTC. The chain carries TRBV10-3 and TRBJ2-7, with no clear D. From germline, CDR1 is ENHRY and CDR2 SYGVKD. V dropped 10 bases and J dropped 6 bases, with 25 bases sitting between them. The CDR3 runs to 15 residues.

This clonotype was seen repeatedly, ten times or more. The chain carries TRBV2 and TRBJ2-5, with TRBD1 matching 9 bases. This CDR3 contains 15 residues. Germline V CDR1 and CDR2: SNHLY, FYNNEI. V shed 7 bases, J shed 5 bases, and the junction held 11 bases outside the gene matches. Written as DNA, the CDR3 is TGTGCCAGCAACCTGGAAGGGACAGGGTCCGAGACCCAGTACTTC. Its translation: CASNLEGTGSETQYF.

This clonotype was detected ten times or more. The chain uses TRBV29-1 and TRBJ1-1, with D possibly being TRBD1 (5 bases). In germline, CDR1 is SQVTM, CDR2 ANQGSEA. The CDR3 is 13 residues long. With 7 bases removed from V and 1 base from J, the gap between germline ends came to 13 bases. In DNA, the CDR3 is TGCAGCGCCCTGGGGGGAGAGAACACTGAAGCTTTCTTT. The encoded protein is CSALGGENTEAFF.

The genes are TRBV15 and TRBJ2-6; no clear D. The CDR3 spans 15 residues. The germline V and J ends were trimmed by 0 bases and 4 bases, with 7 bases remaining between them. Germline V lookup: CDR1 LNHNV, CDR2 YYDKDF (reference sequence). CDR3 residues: CATSREAAGANVLTF. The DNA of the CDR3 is TGTGCCACCAGCAGAGAGGCAGCCGGGGCCAACGTCCTGACTTTC.

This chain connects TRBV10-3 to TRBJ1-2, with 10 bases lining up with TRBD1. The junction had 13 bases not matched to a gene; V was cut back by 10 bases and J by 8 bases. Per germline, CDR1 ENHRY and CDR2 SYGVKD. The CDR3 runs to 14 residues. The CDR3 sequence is CATTEDRGNFGYTF. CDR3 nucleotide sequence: TGTGCCACGACTGAGGACAGGGGGAATTTCGGCTACACCTTC.

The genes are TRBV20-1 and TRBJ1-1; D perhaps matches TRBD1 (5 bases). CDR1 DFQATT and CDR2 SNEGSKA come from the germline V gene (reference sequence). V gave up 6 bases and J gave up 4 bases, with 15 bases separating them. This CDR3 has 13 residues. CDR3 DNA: TGCAGTGCCGCCCCTGGGGGGGGCACTGAAGCTTTCTTT. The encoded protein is CSAAPGGGTEAFF.

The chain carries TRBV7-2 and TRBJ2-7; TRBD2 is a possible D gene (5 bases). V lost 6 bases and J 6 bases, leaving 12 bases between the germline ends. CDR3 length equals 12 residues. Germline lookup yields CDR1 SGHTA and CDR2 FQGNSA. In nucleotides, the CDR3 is TGTGCCAGCAGTTCTAGCCGGTCCGAGCAGTACTTC. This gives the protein CASSSSRSEQYF.